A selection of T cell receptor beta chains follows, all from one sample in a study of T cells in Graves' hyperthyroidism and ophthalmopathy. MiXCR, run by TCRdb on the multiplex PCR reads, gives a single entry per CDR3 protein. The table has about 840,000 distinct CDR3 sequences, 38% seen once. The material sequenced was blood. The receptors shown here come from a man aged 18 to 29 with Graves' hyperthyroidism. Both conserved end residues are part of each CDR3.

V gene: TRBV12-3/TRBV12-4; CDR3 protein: CASTTGTARQPQHF
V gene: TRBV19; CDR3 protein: CASTKGQPQHF
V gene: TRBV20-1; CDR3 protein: CSASQSGQPNEQYF
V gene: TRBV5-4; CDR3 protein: CASSLRGGSEKLFF
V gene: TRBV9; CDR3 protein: CASSLQGQGDYGYTF
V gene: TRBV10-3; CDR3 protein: CASSEQEGSSYTF
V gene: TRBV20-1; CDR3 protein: CSARGSEGRAEAFF
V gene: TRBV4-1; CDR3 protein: CASSLKAGPGELFF
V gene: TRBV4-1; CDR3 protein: CASSQAKALPLHF
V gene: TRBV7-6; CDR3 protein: CASSDGTRRETQYF
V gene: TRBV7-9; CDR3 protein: CASSPWGEAALEQYF
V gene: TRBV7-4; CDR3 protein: CASSLAAGTDNTEAFF
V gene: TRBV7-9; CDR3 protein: CASSLEDEGFYEQYF
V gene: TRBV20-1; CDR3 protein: CSAGGGAVLNTGANVLTF
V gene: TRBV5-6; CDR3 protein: CASSLTGNGLEKLFF
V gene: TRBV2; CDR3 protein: CASSQMQGGAEAFF
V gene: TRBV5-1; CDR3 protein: CASSTGLDQESQYF